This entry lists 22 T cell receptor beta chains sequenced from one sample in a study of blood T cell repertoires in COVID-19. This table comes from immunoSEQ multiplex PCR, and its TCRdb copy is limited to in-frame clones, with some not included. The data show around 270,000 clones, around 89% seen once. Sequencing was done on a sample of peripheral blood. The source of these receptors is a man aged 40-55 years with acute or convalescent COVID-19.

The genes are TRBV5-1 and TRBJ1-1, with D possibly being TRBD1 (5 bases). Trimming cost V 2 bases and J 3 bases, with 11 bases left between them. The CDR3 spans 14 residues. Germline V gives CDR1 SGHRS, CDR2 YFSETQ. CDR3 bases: TGCGCCAGCAGCTTTAACCCCAGGGACACTGAAGCTTTCTTT. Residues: CASSFNPRDTEAFF. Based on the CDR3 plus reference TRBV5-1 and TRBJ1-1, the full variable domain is KAGVTQTPRYLIKTRGQQVTLSCSPISGHRSVSWYQQTPGQGLQFLFEYFSETQRNKGNFPGRFSGRQFSNSRSEMNVSTLELGDSALYLCASSFNPRDTEAFFGQGTRLTVV.

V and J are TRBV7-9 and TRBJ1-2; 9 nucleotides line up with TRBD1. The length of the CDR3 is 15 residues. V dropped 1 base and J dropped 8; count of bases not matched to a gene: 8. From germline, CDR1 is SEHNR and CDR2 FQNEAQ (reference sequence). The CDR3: CASSLGQGQGEGYTF. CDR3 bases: TGTGCCAGCAGCTTAGGTCAGGGACAGGGAGAGGGCTACACCTTC.

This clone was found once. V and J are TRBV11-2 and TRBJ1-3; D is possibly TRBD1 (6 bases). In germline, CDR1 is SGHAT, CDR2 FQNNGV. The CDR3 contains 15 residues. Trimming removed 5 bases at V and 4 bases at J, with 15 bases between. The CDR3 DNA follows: TGTGCCAGCAGCCTATCCAGGGGTCCCGGAAACACCATATATTTT. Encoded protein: CASSLSRGPGNTIYF.

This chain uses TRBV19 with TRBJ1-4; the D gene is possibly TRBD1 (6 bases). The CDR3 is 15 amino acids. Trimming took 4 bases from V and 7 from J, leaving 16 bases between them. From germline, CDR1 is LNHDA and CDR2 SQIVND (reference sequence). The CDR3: CASSTRQEALEKLFF. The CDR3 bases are TGTGCCAGTAGTACCCGACAGGAGGCACTTGAAAAACTGTTTTTT.

CDR3 region: CASMGWPMNTEAFF. For the CDR3, the DNA is TGTGCCAGCATGGGCTGGCCTATGAACACTGAAGCTTTCTTT. The chain couples TRBV3-1 (or the pseudogene TRBV3-2) to TRBJ1-1; no clear D. Looked up from germline, CDR1 is LGHDT and CDR2 is YNNKEL (reference sequence). V lost 7 bases and J lost 0, with 12 bases in between. The CDR3 covers 14 residues.

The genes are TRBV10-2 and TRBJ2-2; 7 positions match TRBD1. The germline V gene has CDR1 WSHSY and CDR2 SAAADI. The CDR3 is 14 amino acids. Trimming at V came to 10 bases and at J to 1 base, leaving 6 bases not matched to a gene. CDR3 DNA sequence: TGCGCCATCCCAGACAGGGAGAACACCGGGGAGCTGTTTTTT. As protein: CAIPDRENTGELFF.

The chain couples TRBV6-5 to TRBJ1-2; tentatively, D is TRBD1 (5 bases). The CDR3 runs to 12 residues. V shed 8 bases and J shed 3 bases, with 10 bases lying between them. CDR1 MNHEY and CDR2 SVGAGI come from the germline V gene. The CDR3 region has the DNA TGTGCCAGCTCTCCGGGGGACTATGGCTACACCTTC. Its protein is CASSPGDYGYTF.

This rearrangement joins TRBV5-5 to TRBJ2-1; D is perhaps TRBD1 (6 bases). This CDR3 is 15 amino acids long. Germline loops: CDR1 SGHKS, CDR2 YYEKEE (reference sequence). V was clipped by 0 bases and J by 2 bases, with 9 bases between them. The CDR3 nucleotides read TGTGCCAGCAGCTTGGGGACAGATCCCTACAATGAGCAGTTCTTC. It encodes CASSLGTDPYNEQFF.

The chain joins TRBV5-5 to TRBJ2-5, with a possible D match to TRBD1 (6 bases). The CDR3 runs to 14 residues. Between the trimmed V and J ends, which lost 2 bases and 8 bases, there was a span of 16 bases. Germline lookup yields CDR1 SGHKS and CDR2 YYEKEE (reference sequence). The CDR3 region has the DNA TGTGCCAGCAGCTTTGGGGGCGAGGGACGTACCCAGTACTTC. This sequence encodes CASSFGGEGRTQYF.

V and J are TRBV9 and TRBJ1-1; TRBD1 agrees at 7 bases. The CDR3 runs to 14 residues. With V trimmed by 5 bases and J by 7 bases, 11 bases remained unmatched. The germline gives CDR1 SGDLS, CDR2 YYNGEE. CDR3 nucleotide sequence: TGTGCCAGCAGTGCCAGGGGGTATAGTGGTGAAGCTTTCTTT. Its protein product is CASSARGYSGEAFF.

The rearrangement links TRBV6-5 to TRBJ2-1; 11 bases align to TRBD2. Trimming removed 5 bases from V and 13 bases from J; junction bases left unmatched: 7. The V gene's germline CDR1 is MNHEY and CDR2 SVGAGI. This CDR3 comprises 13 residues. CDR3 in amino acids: CASSRGLADPQFF. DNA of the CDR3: TGTGCCAGCAGTAGGGGACTAGCGGACCCCCAGTTCTTC.

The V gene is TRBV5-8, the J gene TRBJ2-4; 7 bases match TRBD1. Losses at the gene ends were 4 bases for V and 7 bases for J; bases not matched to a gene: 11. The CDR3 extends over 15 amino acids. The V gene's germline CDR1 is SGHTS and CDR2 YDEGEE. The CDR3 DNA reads TGTGCCAGCAGCCCACCTCCTGGGACAGCGAACATTCAGTACTTC. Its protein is CASSPPPGTANIQYF.

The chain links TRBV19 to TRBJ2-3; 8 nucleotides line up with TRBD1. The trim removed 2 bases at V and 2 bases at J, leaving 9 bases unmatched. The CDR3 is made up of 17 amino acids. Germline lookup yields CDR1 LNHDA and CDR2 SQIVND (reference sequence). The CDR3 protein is CASSISRTGLPTDTQYF. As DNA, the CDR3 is TGTGCCAGTAGTATATCCCGGACAGGGTTGCCCACAGATACGCAGTATTTT.

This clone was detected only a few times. The CDR3 reads CASSVRTGGGGYTF. Written as DNA, the CDR3 is TGTGCCAGCAGCGTAAGGACAGGGGGCGGAGGCTACACCTTC. The chain recombines TRBV9 with TRBJ1-2; 11 bases match TRBD1. The CDR3 runs 14 residues. The J segment lost 8 bases and the V segment lost 1 base, leaving 4 bases of the junction unmatched. Germline V gives CDR1 SGDLS, CDR2 YYNGEE.

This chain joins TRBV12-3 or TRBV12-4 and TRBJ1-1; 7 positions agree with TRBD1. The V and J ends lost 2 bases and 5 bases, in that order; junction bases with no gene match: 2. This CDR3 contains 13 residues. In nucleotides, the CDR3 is TGTGCCAGCAGTTTAAGGGGGCGGACTGAAGCTTTCTTT. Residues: CASSLRGRTEAFF.

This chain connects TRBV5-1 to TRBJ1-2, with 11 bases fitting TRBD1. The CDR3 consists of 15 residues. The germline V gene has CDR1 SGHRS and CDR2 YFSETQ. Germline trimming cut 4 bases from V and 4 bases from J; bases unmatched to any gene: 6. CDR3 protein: CASSVSGTGGYGYTF. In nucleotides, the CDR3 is TGCGCCAGCAGCGTATCCGGGACAGGGGGCTATGGCTACACCTTC.

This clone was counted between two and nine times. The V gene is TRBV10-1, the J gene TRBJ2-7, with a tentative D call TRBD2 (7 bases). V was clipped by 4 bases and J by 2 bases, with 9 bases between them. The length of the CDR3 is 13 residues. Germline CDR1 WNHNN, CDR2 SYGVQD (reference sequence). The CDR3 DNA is TGCGCCAGCAGTGCGGGGGGCCCCTACGAGCAGTACTTC. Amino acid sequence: CASSAGGPYEQYF.

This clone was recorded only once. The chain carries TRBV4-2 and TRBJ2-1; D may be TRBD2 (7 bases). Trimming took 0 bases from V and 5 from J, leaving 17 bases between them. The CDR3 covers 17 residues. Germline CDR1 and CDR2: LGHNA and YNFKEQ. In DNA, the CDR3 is TGTGCCAGCAGCCAAGATGGAAGGGGGGGCAGGGACAATGAGCAGTTCTTC. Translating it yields CASSQDGRGGRDNEQFF.

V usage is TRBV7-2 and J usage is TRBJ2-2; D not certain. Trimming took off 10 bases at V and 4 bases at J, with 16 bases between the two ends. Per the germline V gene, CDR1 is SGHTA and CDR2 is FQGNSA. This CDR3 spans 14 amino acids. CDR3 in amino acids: CATRNPSGTGELFF. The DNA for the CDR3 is TGTGCCACGCGTAATCCTAGTGGCACCGGGGAGCTGTTTTTT.

CDR3 nucleotides: TGTGCCAGCAGTGATTTGTTAATAGGGACAGGGAACAATGAGCAGTTCTTC. It specifies CASSDLLIGTGNNEQFF. The J gene is TRBJ2-1, the V gene TRBV2; 9 positions agree with TRBD1. V shed 3 bases, J shed 5 bases, and the junction held 11 bases outside the gene matches. The CDR3 has 17 residues. Germline CDR1 reads SNHLY; CDR2 reads FYNNEI.

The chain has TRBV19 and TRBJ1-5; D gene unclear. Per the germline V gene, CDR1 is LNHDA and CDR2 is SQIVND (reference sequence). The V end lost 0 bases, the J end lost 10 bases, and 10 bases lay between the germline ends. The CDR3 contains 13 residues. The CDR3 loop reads CASSIDLSLPQHF. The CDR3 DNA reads TGTGCCAGTAGTATAGATCTAAGCCTCCCCCAGCATTTT.

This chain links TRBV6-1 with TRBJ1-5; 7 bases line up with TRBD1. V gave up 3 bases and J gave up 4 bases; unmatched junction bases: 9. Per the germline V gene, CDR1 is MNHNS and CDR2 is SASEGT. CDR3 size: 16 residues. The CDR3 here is CASSEIGGFVNQPQHF. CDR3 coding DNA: TGTGCCAGCAGTGAGATAGGGGGCTTTGTTAATCAGCCCCAGCATTTT.